This TCR beta chain comes out of a study of blood T cells in healthy people across ages (dated by TCRdb to between 2014 and 2017). In terms of the full investigation: In model experiments, template switching captured about one uniquely barcoded TCR beta cDNA molecule for every two T cells. Donors were grouped into four age groups: young (average roughly 15 years), middle-aged (approximately 41), aged (around 60) and long-lived (82). The study analyzed two additional independent replicas of 1 million unique cDNA reads from the same blood draw for two donors, one aged 18 to 29 and one aged 80 or older. Using deep sequencing normalized with unique cDNA molecular identifiers, the study measured how TCR beta repertoire diversity changes with age. To avoid experimental bias, donors of different ages were randomly spread across the sequencing lanes. The full study reports these points: Because profiling used bulk unsorted PBMCs, naive and antigen-experienced compartments could not be compared conclusively. Observed TCR beta diversity correlated strongly with the percentage of naive T cells measured by flow cytometry. Observed TCR beta diversity per million T cells fell roughly linearly with age, and a significant reduction was already apparent by age around 40. Estimates of total diversity from one million sequenced T cells were regarded as lower bounds and underestimates. The CMV infection status of donors was not known, potentially confounding age-related changes in expanded clonotypes. The long-lived group showed more naive CD4+ T cells, fewer expanded clones and increased TCR diversity than the aged group, suggesting age selection.

In regard to this clonotype: Its target antigen remains unknown. Within one base of it there is no much larger clone, and no base qualities were kept.

The donors were 40 or so Caucasian individuals from Russia, aged 6 to 90 years, who were systemically healthy. About 10 milliliters of peripheral blood were drawn from each donor into EDTA-treated Vacutainer tubes. PBMCs were isolated by Ficoll-Paque density-gradient centrifugation, with at least 6 million obtained per sample. Total RNA was extracted from PBMCs with Trizol reagent, with at least 6 micrograms obtained per sample. Naive CD45RAhigh/CD27high T cell percentages were measured by flow cytometry on a PBMC aliquot from every donor. The CDR3 contains 16 residues, cysteine and phenylalanine counted. This entry keeps only the CDR3 DNA: 48 bases, framed from base 1. The germline V gene sets CDR1 to MNHEY and CDR2 to SVGAGI. Relative to germline, V is missing 0 bases and J is missing 10 bases, with 12 bases of the junction outside any gene match. Library preparation was by 5' RACE. Sequencer: Illumina HiSeq 2500. The second PCR ran for roughly 7 to 12 cycles and used a J-beta primer mix along with a sample-barcoded 5' primer. Each TCR beta cDNA molecule received a unique molecular identifier from a template-switch 5' adaptor carrying 12 random nucleotides. Each sample yielded at least 2.5 million CDR3-containing paired-end reads. First-strand cDNA was synthesized from all RNA with the Mint cDNA synthesis kit, primed by a TRBC-specific oligonucleotide. After uracil-DNA glycosylase treatment, a first 18-cycle PCR used universal primers M1SS and BC2_uni_R on all cDNA. Per the original workflow: Normalization of each sample was performed by random selection of 1 million high-quality reads, each carrying a distinct molecular identifier. Reads sharing molecular identifiers were discarded rather than binned into consensus sequences. CDR3 identification, clonotype clustering and error correction used MiTCR with a Q25 quality threshold and the strictest error-elimination algorithm. A nonparametric unseen species model with Euler transformation was used to estimate lower-bound total TCR beta diversity. TCRdb trimmed public reads at Q25 via fastp, called clones via MiXCR and kept in-frame beta chains. One record per CDR3 amino acid sequence lists the most common genes and DNA. For this entry, the V and J calls and clone size follow TCRdb and not the study's own pipeline. The sample data list hundreds of thousands of distinct CDR3 sequences, and approximately 30% of these were observed just once. The ten top clones hold 15% to 17% of the sample.

Recombination connected TRBV6-5 to TRBJ2-1, with TRBD2 identical over 7 junction bases. The clonotype originates from a woman aged 80 or over in good health. Donor details come from another sample of the same person, matched by shared clones. The specimen was blood. Here the CDR3 is given as CASSYSYRLAAAEQFF. The DNA reads as follows: TGTGCCAGCAGTTACTCCTATCGACTAGCCGCCGCCGAGCAGTTCTTC.